The present TCR beta chain was sequenced within a study of metastatic and nonmetastatic thyroid tumors. Not a single patient had been given any form of treatment at any point before undergoing thyroid surgery. The CDR3 contains 14 residues. V was cut by 4 bases and J by 3 bases, with 13 bases left in between. Germline CDR1 is MDHEN and CDR2 is SYDVKM. By its share, this clone is medium-sized. With MiXCR, TCRdb called clones anew from the PCR reads. This table has tens of thousands of clones, about 12% appearing once. The sequenced sample consisted of blood. The chain uses TRBV28 and TRBJ2-7, with a possible D match to TRBD1 (6 bases). The source is a male donor with papillary thyroid cancer or a benign thyroid nodule (not recorded which). Some clones in this sample may be carry-over from other donors' samples. CDR3 residues: CASSSGQPLYEQYF. In nucleotides, the CDR3 is TGTGCCAGCAGTTCGGGACAACCACTCTACGAGCAGTACTTC.